A selection of T cell receptor beta chains follows, all from one sample in a study of CD8+ T cells in alopecia areata. Sequencing used immunoSEQ multiplex PCR; TCRdb keeps in-frame clones, though not all of them. The repertoire holds around 250,000 clones, with around two thirds as singletons. The specimen comprised CD4+ T cells sorted from blood, sampled at week 0. Receptors were obtained from a human donor with alopecia areata. The CDR3 runs from the conserved cysteine through the conserved F or W. The D gene is left open where the match is weak. Some rows have no size entry. The others give once, few or many, or a class for an expanded clone.

j_gene	v_gene	abundance	d_gene	CDR3aa	CDR3nt
TRBJ2-7	TRBV30	-	-	CAWSVGTSSSYEQYF	TGTGCCTGGAGTGTTGGGACGTCTAGCTCCTACGAGCAGTACTTC
TRBJ2-7	TRBV5-1	-	-	CASPGLFSYEQYF	TGCGCCTCTCCGGGACTGTTCAGCTACGAGCAGTACTTC
TRBJ1-4	TRBV5-1	-	-	CASRFQGATNEKLFF	TGCGCCAGCAGATTCCAGGGTGCAACTAATGAAAAACTGTTTTTT
TRBJ2-5	TRBV29-1	-	TRBD1	CSVGTGSRETQYF	TGCAGCGTTGGGACAGGGTCTAGGGAGACCCAGTACTTC
TRBJ2-3	TRBV5-6	-	TRBD2	CASSLGGGGTVTDTQYF	TGTGCCAGCAGCTTGGGTGGCGGGGGGACGGTGACAGATACGCAGTATTTT
TRBJ1-5	TRBV6-5	-	-	CASSYRGPQPQHF	TGTGCCAGCAGTTACAGGGGCCCTCAGCCCCAGCATTTT
TRBJ2-6	TRBV30	-	-	CAFGRTGANVLTF	TGTGCCTTCGGACGGACTGGGGCCAACGTCCTGACTTTC
TRBJ2-5	TRBV7-2	few	-	CASSFGAAVETQYF	TGTGCCAGCAGCTTCGGCGCGGCGGTGGAGACCCAGTACTTC
TRBJ1-6	TRBV4-3	few	-	CASSQVRQDSPLHF	TGCGCCAGCAGCCAAGTTCGTCAGGATTCACCCCTCCACTTT
TRBJ1-3	TRBV11-2	once	-	CASSLVRAGGRNTIYF	TGTGCCAGCAGCTTAGTTCGGGCAGGAGGACGAAACACCATATATTTT
TRBJ2-7	TRBV6-6	-	-	CASSLGGGYEQYF	TGTGCCAGCAGCCTGGGGGGCGGATACGAGCAGTACTTC
TRBJ1-2	TRBV29-1	-	-	CSVADGNYGYTF	TGCAGCGTAGCCGACGGTAACTATGGCTACACCTTC
TRBJ1-2	TRBV14	few	-	CASSQARGLGYTF	TGTGCCAGCAGCCAAGCACGCGGGCTGGGCTACACCTTC
TRBJ2-7	TRBV30	few	-	CAWSSLNEQYF	TGTGCCTGGAGTTCGTTGAACGAGCAGTACTTC
TRBJ2-5	TRBV4-1	once	TRBD2	CASSRKAGGQETQYF	TGCGCCAGCAGCAGAAAAGCGGGGGGCCAAGAGACCCAGTACTTC
TRBJ2-7	TRBV11-2	-	TRBD2	CASSPELAGAYEQYF	TGTGCCAGCAGTCCGGAGCTAGCGGGGGCGTACGAGCAGTACTTC
TRBJ1-2	TRBV5-6	-	-	CASSSEGGSGYTF	TGTGCCAGCAGCTCGGAGGGAGGCAGTGGCTACACCTTC
TRBJ2-5	TRBV5-6	-	TRBD2	CASSPTSGLLAETQYF	TGTGCCAGCAGCCCGACTAGCGGTCTTCTTGCGGAGACCCAGTACTTC
TRBJ2-3	TRBV7-9	-	TRBD1	CDRDSNTDTQYF	TGTGACCGGGACAGCAACACAGATACGCAGTATTTT
TRBJ2-6	TRBV18	-	-	CASSPLGTGANVLTF	TGTGCCAGCTCACCCCTGGGGACTGGGGCCAACGTCCTGACTTTC
TRBJ1-2	TRBV30	-	-	CAWSVQGPYGYTF	TGTGCCTGGAGTGTACAGGGACCTTATGGCTACACCTTC
TRBJ2-1	TRBV30	once	-	CAWDSYNEQFF	TGTGCCTGGGACAGTTACAATGAGCAGTTCTTC
TRBJ2-6	TRBV30	-	-	CAWSVVGSFGRTGANVLTF	TGTGCCTGGAGTGTAGTCGGTAGCTTTGGTCGCACTGGGGCCAACGTCCTGACTTTC
TRBJ1-2	TRBV29-1	-	TRBD1	CSVGQGPGGYTF	TGCAGCGTTGGACAGGGGCCAGGTGGCTACACCTTC
TRBJ1-3	TRBV15	-	-	CATSRAGAEYTIYF	TGTGCCACCAGCAGAGCAGGGGCGGAATACACCATATATTTT
TRBJ1-2	TRBV9	-	TRBD1	CASSVGNRGLNGYTF	TGTGCCAGCAGCGTAGGAAACAGGGGGTTAAATGGCTACACCTTC
TRBJ2-2	TRBV29-1	-	-	CSVTRQANTGELFF	TGCAGCGTGACTCGACAGGCGAACACCGGGGAGCTGTTTTTT
TRBJ1-6	TRBV6-1	-	TRBD1	CASRSDRVWSPLHF	TGTGCCAGCAGATCGGACAGGGTTTGGTCACCCCTCCACTTT
TRBJ2-5	TRBV2	few	-	CASSDISLQETQYF	TGTGCCAGCAGTGACATTAGCCTGCAAGAGACCCAGTACTTC
TRBJ2-5	TRBV9	-	-	CASSPSALGETQYF	TGTGCCAGCAGCCCATCGGCATTGGGGGAGACCCAGTACTTC
TRBJ2-6	TRBV4-2	-	-	CASSQDALSGANVLTF	TGTGCCAGCAGCCAAGACGCCCTCTCTGGGGCCAACGTCCTGACTTTC
TRBJ1-1	TRBV29-1	-	-	CSVGFEAFF	TGCAGCGTTGGATTTGAAGCTTTCTTT
TRBJ2-6	TRBV25-1	-	-	CASSEIGVISGANVLTF	TGTGCCAGCAGTGAGATAGGGGTTATCTCTGGGGCCAACGTCCTGACTTTC
TRBJ2-7	TRBV6-6	-	TRBD1	CASSNYGTAYEQYF	TGTGCCAGCAGTAACTATGGGACAGCTTACGAGCAGTACTTC
TRBJ2-5	TRBV20-1	-	TRBD2	CRPVAGETQYF	TGCAGACCAGTAGCGGGGGAGACCCAGTACTTC
TRBJ2-5	TRBV29-1	few	TRBD2	CSVESGDETQYF	TGCAGCGTCGAGAGCGGGGACGAGACCCAGTACTTC
TRBJ2-7	TRBV5-1	-	-	CASSLDGQNYEQYF	TGCGCCAGCAGCTTGGACGGTCAGAACTACGAGCAGTACTTC
TRBJ1-2	TRBV25-1	-	TRBD1	CASSEPTGGYTF	TGTGCCAGCAGTGAACCGACAGGGGGCTACACCTTC
TRBJ1-1	TRBV29-1	few	TRBD1	CSVRTGVATEAFF	TGCAGCGTCCGGACAGGGGTTGCCACTGAAGCTTTCTTT
TRBJ1-6	TRBV27	-	-	CASSLSGRTTDSPLHF	TGTGCCAGCAGTTTGTCTGGACGCACAACGGATTCACCCCTCCACTTT
TRBJ2-1	TRBV9	-	TRBD2	CASSDPASGGLSSYNEQFF	TGTGCCAGCAGCGACCCAGCTAGCGGGGGGTTAAGCTCCTACAATGAGCAGTTCTTC
TRBJ2-7	TRBV5-1	-	-	CASSLSVSAYEQYF	TGCGCCAGCAGCTTGAGCGTATCGGCCTACGAGCAGTACTTC
TRBJ1-5	TRBV5-4	-	-	CASSLDNQPQHF	TGTGCCAGCAGCTTGGACAATCAGCCCCAGCATTTT
TRBJ2-6	TRBV30	-	-	CAWSDGIRSGANVLTF	TGTGCCTGGAGTGATGGGATTCGCTCTGGGGCCAACGTCCTGACTTTC
TRBJ1-2	TRBV30	-	-	CAWSSVSSPYYGYTF	TGTGCCTGGAGTTCCGTGTCTTCCCCCTACTATGGCTACACCTTC
TRBJ2-1	TRBV30	-	-	CAWSPKGEQFF	TGTGCCTGGAGTCCCAAGGGCGAGCAGTTCTTC
TRBJ2-1	TRBV29-1	-	TRBD2	CSAIEPGLALNEQFF	TGCAGCGCCATAGAACCGGGACTAGCTCTTAATGAGCAGTTCTTC
TRBJ2-3	TRBV30	-	-	CAWNGGADTQYF	TGTGCCTGGAACGGGGGTGCAGATACGCAGTATTTT
TRBJ2-3	TRBV4-1	-	TRBD2	CASSETSGGNINTQYF	TGCGCCAGCAGTGAAACTAGCGGGGGGAATATTAATACGCAGTATTTT
TRBJ2-1	TRBV7-2	-	TRBD1	CASSYRGSEQFF	TGTGCCAGCAGCTACAGGGGTAGCGAGCAGTTCTTC
TRBJ1-6	TRBV2	-	TRBD1	CASAGQGASPLHF	TGTGCCAGCGCGGGACAGGGGGCTTCACCCCTCCACTTT
TRBJ1-1	TRBV18	few	-	CASSPPQGGTNTEAFF	TGTGCCAGCTCACCACCCCAAGGTGGGACGAACACTGAAGCTTTCTTT
TRBJ1-1	TRBV29-1	-	TRBD1	CSVQGQGAPTEAFF	TGCAGCGTTCAGGGACAGGGAGCTCCCACTGAAGCTTTCTTT